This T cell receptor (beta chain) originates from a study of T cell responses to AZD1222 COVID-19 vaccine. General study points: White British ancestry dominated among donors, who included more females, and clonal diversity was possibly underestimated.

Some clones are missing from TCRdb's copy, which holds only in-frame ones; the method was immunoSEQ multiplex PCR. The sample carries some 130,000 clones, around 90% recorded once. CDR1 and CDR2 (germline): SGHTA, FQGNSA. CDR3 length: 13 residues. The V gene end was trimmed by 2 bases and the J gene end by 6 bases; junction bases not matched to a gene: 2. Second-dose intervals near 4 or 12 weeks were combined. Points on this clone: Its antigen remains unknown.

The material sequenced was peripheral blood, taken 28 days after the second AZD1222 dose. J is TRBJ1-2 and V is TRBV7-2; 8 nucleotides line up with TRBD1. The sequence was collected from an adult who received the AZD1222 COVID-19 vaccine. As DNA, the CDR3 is TGTGCCAGCAGCTTAAACAGGGGGAATGGCTACACCTTC. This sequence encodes CASSLNRGNGYTF.